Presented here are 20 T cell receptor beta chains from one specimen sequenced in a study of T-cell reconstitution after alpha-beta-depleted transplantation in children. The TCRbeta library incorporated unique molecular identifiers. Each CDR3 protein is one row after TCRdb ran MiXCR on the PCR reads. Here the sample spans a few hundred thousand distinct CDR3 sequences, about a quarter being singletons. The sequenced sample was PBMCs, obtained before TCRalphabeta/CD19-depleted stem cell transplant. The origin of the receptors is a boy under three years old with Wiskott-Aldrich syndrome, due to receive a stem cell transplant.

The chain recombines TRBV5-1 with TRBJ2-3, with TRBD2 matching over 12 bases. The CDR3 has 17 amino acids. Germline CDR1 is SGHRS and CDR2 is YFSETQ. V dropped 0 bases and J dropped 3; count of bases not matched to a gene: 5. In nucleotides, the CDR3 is TGCGCCAGCAGCTTGGATCTAGCGGGAGGGCGAACAGATACGCAGTATTTT. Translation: CASSLDLAGGRTDTQYF.

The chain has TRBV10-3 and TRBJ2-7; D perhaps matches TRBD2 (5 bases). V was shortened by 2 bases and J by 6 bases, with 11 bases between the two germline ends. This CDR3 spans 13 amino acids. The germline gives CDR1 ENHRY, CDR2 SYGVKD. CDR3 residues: CAISERRSGEQYF. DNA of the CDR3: TGTGCCATCAGTGAGAGGCGGAGCGGCGAGCAGTACTTC.

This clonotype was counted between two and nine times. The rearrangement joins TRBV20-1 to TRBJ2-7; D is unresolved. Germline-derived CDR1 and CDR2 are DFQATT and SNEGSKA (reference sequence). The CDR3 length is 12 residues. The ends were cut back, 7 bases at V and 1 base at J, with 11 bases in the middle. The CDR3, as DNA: TGCAGTGTCGGTACAGCTTCCTACGAGCAGTACTTC. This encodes CSVGTASYEQYF.

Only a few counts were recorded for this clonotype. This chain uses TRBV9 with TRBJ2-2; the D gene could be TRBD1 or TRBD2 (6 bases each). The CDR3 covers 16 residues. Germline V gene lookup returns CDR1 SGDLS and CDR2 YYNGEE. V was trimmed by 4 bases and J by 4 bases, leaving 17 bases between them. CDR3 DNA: TGTGCCAGCAGCCCCCGGGGGCGGGAAGTCACCGGGGAGCTGTTTTTT. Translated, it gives CASSPRGREVTGELFF.

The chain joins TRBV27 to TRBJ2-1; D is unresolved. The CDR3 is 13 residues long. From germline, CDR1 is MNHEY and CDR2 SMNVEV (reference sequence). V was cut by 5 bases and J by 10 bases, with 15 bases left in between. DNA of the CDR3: TGTGCCAGCAGTCTTGCTAATGGTCCGGAGCAGTTCTTC. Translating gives CASSLANGPEQFF.

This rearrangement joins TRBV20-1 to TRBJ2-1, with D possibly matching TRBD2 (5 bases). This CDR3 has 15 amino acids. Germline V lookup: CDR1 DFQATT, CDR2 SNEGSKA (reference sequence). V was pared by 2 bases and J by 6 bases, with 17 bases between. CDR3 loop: CSARLTGNSPNEQFF. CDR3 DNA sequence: TGCAGTGCTAGACTTACGGGAAACTCCCCCAATGAGCAGTTCTTC.

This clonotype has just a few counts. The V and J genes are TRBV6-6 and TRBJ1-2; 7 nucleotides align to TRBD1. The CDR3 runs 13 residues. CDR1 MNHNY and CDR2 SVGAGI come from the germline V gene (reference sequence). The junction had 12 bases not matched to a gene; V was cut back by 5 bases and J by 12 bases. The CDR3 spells CASSRRQGTKHTF. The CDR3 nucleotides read TGTGCCAGCAGTAGACGACAGGGTACTAAACACACCTTC.

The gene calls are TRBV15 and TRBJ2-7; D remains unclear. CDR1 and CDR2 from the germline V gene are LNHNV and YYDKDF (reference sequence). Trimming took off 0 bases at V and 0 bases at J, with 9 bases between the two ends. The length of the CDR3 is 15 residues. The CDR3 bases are TGTGCCACCAGCAGAGAACGGACCGACTCCTACGAGCAGTACTTC. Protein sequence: CATSRERTDSYEQYF.

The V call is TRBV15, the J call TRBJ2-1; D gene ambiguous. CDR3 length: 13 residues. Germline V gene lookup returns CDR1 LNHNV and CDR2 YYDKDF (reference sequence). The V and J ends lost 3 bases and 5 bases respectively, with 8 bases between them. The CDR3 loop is CATSREINNEQFF. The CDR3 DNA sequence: TGTGCCACCAGCAGGGAGATAAACAATGAGCAGTTCTTC.

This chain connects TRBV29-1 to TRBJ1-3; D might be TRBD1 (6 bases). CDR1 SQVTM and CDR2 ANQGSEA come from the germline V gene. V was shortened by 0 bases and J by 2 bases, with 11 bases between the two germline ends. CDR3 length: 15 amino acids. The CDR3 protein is CSVEDPRGAGNTIYF. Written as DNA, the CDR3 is TGCAGCGTTGAAGATCCAAGGGGGGCTGGAAACACCATATATTTT.

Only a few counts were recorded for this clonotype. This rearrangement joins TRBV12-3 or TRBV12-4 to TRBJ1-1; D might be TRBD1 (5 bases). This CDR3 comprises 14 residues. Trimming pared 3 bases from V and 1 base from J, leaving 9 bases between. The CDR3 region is CASSFMGRNTEAFF. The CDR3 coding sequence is TGTGCCAGCAGTTTCATGGGGCGGAACACTGAAGCTTTCTTT.

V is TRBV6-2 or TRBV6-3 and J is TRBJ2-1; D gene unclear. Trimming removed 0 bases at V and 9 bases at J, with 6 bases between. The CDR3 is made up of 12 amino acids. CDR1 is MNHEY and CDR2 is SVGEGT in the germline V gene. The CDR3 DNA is TGTGCCAGCAGTTACTCCCCCGGTGAGCAGTTCTTC. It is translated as CASSYSPGEQFF.

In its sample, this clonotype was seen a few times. The CDR3: CASSYALAPSYNEQFF. Here the CDR3 DNA reads TGTGCCAGCAGTTACGCACTAGCGCCGTCCTACAATGAGCAGTTCTTC. The chain links TRBV6-2 or TRBV6-3 to TRBJ2-1; 7 bases agree with TRBD2. With V trimmed by 2 bases and J by 1 base, 5 bases remained unmatched. Germline V gene sequence: CDR1 MNHEY, CDR2 SVGEGT. The CDR3 consists of 16 residues.

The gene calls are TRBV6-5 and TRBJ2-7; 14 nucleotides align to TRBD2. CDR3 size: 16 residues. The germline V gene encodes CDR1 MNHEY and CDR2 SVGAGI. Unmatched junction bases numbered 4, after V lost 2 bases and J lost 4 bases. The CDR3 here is CASSYAGTSGSYEQYF. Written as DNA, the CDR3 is TGTGCCAGCAGTTACGCCGGGACTAGCGGGAGTTACGAGCAGTACTTC.

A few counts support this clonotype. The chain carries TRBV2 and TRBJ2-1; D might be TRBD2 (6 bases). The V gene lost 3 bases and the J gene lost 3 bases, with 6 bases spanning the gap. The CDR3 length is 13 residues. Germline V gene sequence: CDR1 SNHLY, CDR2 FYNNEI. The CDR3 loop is CASSEDYYNEQFF. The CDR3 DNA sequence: TGTGCCAGCAGTGAGGACTACTACAATGAGCAGTTCTTC.

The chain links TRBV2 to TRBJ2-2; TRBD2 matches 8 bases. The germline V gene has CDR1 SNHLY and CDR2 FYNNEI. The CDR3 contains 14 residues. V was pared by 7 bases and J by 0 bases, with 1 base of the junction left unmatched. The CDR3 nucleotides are TGTGCCAGCAAGGGACTAGCGAACACCGGGGAGCTGTTTTTT. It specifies CASKGLANTGELFF.

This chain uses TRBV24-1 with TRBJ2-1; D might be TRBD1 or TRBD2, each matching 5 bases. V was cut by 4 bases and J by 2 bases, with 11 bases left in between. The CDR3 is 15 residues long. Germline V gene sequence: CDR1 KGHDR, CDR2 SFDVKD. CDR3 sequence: CATSDWDDPYNEQFF. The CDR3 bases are TGTGCCACCAGTGACTGGGACGACCCCTACAATGAGCAGTTCTTC.

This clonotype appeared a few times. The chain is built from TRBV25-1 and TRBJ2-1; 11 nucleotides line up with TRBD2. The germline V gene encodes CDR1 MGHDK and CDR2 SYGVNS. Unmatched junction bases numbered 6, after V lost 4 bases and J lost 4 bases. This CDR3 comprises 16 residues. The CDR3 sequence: CASSAHASGRYNEQFF. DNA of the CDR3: TGTGCCAGCAGTGCCCATGCTAGCGGGAGGTACAATGAGCAGTTCTTC. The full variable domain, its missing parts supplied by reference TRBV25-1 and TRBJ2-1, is EADIYQTPRYLVIGTGKKITLECSQTMGHDKMYWYQQDPGMELHLIHYSYGVNSTEKGDLSSESTVSRIRTEHFPLTLESARPSHTSQYLCASSAHASGRYNEQFFGPGTRLTVL.

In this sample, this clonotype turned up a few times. The CDR3 spells CSARPFPGGNQPQHF. DNA of the CDR3: TGCAGTGCTAGGCCCTTCCCGGGTGGCAATCAGCCCCAGCATTTT. This sequence joins TRBV20-1 and TRBJ1-5; D is uncertain. The CDR3 has 15 residues. Germline CDR1 reads DFQATT; CDR2 reads SNEGSKA (reference sequence). Trimming cost V 3 bases and J 2 bases, with 14 bases left between them.

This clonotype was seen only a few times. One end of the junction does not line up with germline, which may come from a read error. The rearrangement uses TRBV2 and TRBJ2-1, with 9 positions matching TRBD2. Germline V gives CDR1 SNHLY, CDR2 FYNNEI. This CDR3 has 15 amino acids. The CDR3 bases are TGTGCCAGCAGTGAGAGGGGACTAGCAGTGAATGAGCAGTTTTTC. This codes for CASSERGLAVNEQFF.